These T cell receptor beta chains were read from a single sample in a study of early T cells in non-severe SARS-CoV-2 infection. TCRdb re-analysed the 5' RACE reads in MiXCR, keeping a single row per CDR3 protein. This sample has around 84,000 distinct CDR3 sequences, with over 9.5% found just once. Sequencing was performed on whole blood, taken at baseline. Receptors were obtained from an adult who was a healthcare worker with PCR-confirmed SARS-CoV-2 infection or an uninfected control (not recorded which). Each CDR3 is given with its conserved first and last residue. A D gene is named only where the DNA matches it firmly. Not all rows give a size; the values are once, few, many and, for expanded clones, a class.

TRBV24-1	.	TRBJ2-1	TRBD2	TGTGCCACCAGTGGCACGGGAGGTAGCGGGAAAACCTCCTACAATGAGCAGTTCTTC	CATSGTGGSGKTSYNEQFF
TRBV20-1	few	TRBJ2-7	TRBD2	TGCAGTGCGTTAGCGGGAGGGGGCGACGAGCAGTACTTC	CSALAGGGDEQYF
TRBV7-6	few	TRBJ2-7	.	TGTGCCAGCATGCGGGGAGATTCCAGCCTCGAGCAGTACTTC	CASMRGDSSLEQYF
TRBV5-4	many	TRBJ2-1	TRBD2	TGTGCCAGCAGCTTGGGGACTAGCGTCTACAATGAGCAGTTCTTC	CASSLGTSVYNEQFF
TRBV12-3/TRBV12-4	once	TRBJ1-6	.	TGTGCCAGCAGTTTAAATAAATCACCCCTCCACTTT	CASSLNKSPLHF
TRBV11-2	many	TRBJ2-1	.	TGTGCCAGCAGCATCTACTGGAATTACAATGAGCAGTTCTTC	CASSIYWNYNEQFF
TRBV2	many	TRBJ1-1	.	TGTGCCAGCAGTTCGCCTGGGGGAGGGAACACTGAAGCTTTCTTT	CASSSPGGGNTEAFF
TRBV19	many	TRBJ1-4	.	TGTGCCAGTAGTATTCCGCGCGCCTGGGCAACTAATGAAAAACTGTTTTTT	CASSIPRAWATNEKLFF
TRBV30	.	TRBJ2-5	TRBD2	TGTGCCTGGGCTAGCGGGAGGTTTGACGAGACCCAGTACTTC	CAWASGRFDETQYF
TRBV9	few	TRBJ2-1	TRBD2	TGTGCCAGCAGTCCCTCTAGCGGGAGGGCCGATAATGAGCAGTTCTTC	CASSPSSGRADNEQFF
TRBV10-3	many	TRBJ2-5	TRBD2	TGTGCCATCAGTGGGGGACTAGCGGATCAAGAGACCCAGTACTTC	CAISGGLADQETQYF
TRBV20-1	medium-sized	TRBJ2-1	TRBD2	TGCAGTGCCATAGATGTAGGGCTAGCGGGAGTCGATGAGCAGTTCTTC	CSAIDVGLAGVDEQFF
TRBV7-8	many	TRBJ2-2	.	TGTGCCAGCAGCATCTCTTCCTCCGGCACCGGGGAGCTGTTTTTT	CASSISSSGTGELFF
TRBV4-1	many	TRBJ2-1	TRBD2	TGCGCCAGCAGCCAAGTCCTAGCGGGGGCAAGGTGGGTCTTC	CASSQVLAGARWVF
TRBV7-6	.	TRBJ2-1	TRBD2	TGTGCCAGCAGCCCGACCGGGACTAGCGGTTACAATGAGCAGTTCTTC	CASSPTGTSGYNEQFF
TRBV7-9	few	TRBJ2-3	.	TGTGCCAGCAGCTGGTTTAGTTCAGATACGCAGTATTTT	CASSWFSSDTQYF
TRBV19	few	TRBJ2-5	.	TGTGCCACCCCTCCGGGCCGAGAGACCCAGTACTTC	CATPPGRETQYF